A single TCR beta chain is shown here with its context. Method: immunoSEQ multiplex PCR; TCRdb's copy keeps in-frame clones and lacks some. The sample lists some 110,000 clones, less than 85% seen once, with 2.5% to 3% in the top ten. These data come from a study of blood T cell repertoires in COVID-19. Sequencing was carried out using peripheral blood. This TCR came from a man aged 50-60 years with acute or convalescent COVID-19.

This chain's CDR3 is CASSRGGQLYGYTF. The CDR3 DNA is TGTGCCAGCAGCCGAGGAGGACAGCTCTATGGCTACACCTTC. The chain joins TRBV3-1 (or the pseudogene TRBV3-2) to TRBJ1-2; D might be TRBD1 (6 bases). The germline V gene encodes CDR1 LGHDT and CDR2 YNNKEL (reference sequence). There are 14 residues in the CDR3. V lost 4 bases to trimming and J lost 4 bases, with 13 bases between them.